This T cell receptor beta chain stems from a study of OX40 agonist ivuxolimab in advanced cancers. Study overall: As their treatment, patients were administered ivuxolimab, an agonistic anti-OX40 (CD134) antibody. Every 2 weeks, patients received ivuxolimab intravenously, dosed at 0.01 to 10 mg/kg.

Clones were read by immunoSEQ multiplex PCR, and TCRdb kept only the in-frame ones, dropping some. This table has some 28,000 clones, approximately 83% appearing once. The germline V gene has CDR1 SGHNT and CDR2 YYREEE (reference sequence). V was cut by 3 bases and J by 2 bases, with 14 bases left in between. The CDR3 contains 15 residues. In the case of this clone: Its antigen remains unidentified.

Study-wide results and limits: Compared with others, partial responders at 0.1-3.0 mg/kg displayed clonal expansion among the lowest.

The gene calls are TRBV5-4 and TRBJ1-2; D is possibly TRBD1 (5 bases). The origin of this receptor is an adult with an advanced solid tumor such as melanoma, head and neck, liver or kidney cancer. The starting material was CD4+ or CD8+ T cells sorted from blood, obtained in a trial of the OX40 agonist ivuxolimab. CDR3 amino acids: CASSSLGGSNYGYTF. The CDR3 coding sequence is TGTGCCAGCAGCTCTCTGGGGGGTTCCAACTATGGCTACACCTTC.